This T cell receptor beta chain was profiled in a study of shared clonotypes between healthy human individuals. This CDR3 comprises 15 residues. V gave up 5 bases and J gave up 4 bases; unmatched junction bases: 8. Germline CDR1 LNHDA, CDR2 SQIVND (reference sequence). The method was immunoSEQ multiplex PCR; TCRdb's version includes in-frame clones alone and lacks a portion of them. The repertoire includes a few million clones, about 92% of them detected once, and about 0.13% sits in the top ten. This TCR was sampled from a young man in good health. The chain carries TRBV19 and TRBJ1-2; 9 bases match TRBD1. The sample taken for sequencing was naive CD4+ T cells sorted from blood. Subset here: CD45RA+ positively selected. CDR3: CASSPRDRDGYGYTF. CDR3 nucleotide sequence: TGTGCCAGTAGTCCTCGGGACAGGGATGGCTATGGCTACACCTTC.